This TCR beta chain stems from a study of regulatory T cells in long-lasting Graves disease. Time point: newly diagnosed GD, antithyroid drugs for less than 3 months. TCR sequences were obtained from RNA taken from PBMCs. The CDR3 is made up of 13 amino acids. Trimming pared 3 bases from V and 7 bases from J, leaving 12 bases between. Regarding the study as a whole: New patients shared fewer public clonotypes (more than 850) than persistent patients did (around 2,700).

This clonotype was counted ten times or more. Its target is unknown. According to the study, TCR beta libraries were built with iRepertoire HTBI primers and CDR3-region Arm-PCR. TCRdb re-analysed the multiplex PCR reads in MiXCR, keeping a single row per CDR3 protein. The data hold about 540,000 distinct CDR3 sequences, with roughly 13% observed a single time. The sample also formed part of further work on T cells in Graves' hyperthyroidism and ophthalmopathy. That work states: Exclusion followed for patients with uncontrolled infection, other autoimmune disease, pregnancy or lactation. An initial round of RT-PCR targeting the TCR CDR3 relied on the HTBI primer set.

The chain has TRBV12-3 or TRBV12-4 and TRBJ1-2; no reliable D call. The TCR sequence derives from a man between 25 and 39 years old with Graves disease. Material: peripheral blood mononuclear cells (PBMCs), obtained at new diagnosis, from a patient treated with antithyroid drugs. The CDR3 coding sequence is TGTGCCAGCAGTTTGGGTATACGTGGTGGCTACACCTTC. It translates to CASSLGIRGGYTF.